This T cell receptor beta chain appears in the sequencing data of a study of shared clonotypes between healthy human individuals. General study results and limits: Investigators expected sequencing depth to affect clonotype sharing among donors. Incomplete sequencing of sorted subsets was indicated by rarefaction despite large depth.

This table comes from immunoSEQ multiplex PCR, and its TCRdb copy is limited to in-frame clones, with some not included. The sample holds 900,000 to 1,200,000 clones; roughly 74% are singletons and the top ten take around 0.6%. The V gene lost 7 bases and the J gene lost 4 bases, with 17 bases spanning the gap. Germline V CDR1 and CDR2: MDHEN, SYDVKM. The CDR3 has 15 residues. This clone occurred a few times. Its antigen is as yet unknown. Sequences were obtained from memory CD4+ T cells from PBMCs. Noted subset: CD45RA-negative fraction. The rearrangement joins TRBV28 to TRBJ1-5; D possibly corresponds to TRBD1 (6 bases). The receptor's source is a man aged 18 to 29 in good health. Some clones in this sample may be carry-over from other donors' samples. DNA for the CDR3: TGTGCCAGCAAGCGTGAAAAGGACAGAAATCAGCCCCAGCATTTT. Translated: CASKREKDRNQPQHF.